Following are 10 T cell receptor beta chains from one sample sequenced in a study of T cell repertoires in cytomegalovirus infection. Using its own MiXCR run on the reads, TCRdb lists one record per CDR3 protein. The table shows approximately 750,000 distinct CDR3 sequences, with approximately 40% occurring only once. The specimen sequenced was PBMCs. These receptors were collected from a human donor in good health (CMV status not recorded). Some clones in this sample may be carry-over from other donors' samples.

The chain recombines TRBV7-9 with TRBJ1-4; D is undetermined. The CDR3 has 14 amino acids. V was pared by 3 bases and J by 8 bases, with 13 bases between. The germline gives CDR1 SEHNR, CDR2 FQNEAQ (reference sequence). The chain's CDR3 is CASSFHVDGEKLFF. The CDR3 coding sequence is TGTGCCAGCAGCTTCCACGTGGACGGGGAAAAACTGTTTTTT.

About this clonotype: One end of the junction fails to match germline, which may point to a read error. The chain is built from TRBV7-6 and TRBJ2-3; 14 bases are shared with TRBD2. This CDR3 is 16 amino acids long. Germline CDR1 is SGHVS and CDR2 is FNYEAQ. The CDR3 sequence: CASSGGLAGDTDTPYF. CDR3 DNA sequence: TGTGCCAGCAGCGGGGGACTAGCGGGGGACACCGATACGCCGTATTTT.

This chain uses TRBV5-6 with TRBJ2-7; a weak D match, TRBD2 (6 bases). V shed 3 bases and J shed 2 bases, with 15 bases lying between them. CDR1 is SGHDT and CDR2 is YYEEEE in the germline V gene. The CDR3 runs to 15 residues. CDR3 sequence (DNA): TGTGCCAGCAGCTCCGGGACTCAACTACCCTACGAGCAGTACTTC. It codes for CASSSGTQLPYEQYF.

This chain uses TRBV6-1 with TRBJ2-2; D uncertain. Deletions cut 6 bases from V and 0 bases from J, with 11 bases between. The CDR3 loop spans 15 amino acids. Germline loops: CDR1 MNHNS, CDR2 SASEGT. CDR3: CASRNRAPNTGELFF. The CDR3 coding sequence is TGTGCCAGCAGAAACCGGGCCCCGAACACCGGGGAGCTGTTTTTT.

This clonotype came up once. The chain couples TRBV19 to TRBJ2-1; 13 bases agree with TRBD2. Germline CDR1 LNHDA, CDR2 SQIVND (reference sequence). The CDR3 contains 18 residues. The junction had 5 bases not matched to a gene; V was cut back by 1 base and J by 2 bases. The CDR3 nucleotides are TGTGCCAGTAGTATAGGACTAGCGGGAGGACGGCCCTACAATGAGCAGTTCTTC. Translating it yields CASSIGLAGGRPYNEQFF.

The chain is built from TRBV6-1 and TRBJ2-5; tentative D call: TRBD1 (6 bases). V lost 2 bases and J 1 base, leaving 11 bases between the germline ends. CDR3 length: 15 amino acids. Looked up from germline, CDR1 is MNHNS and CDR2 is SASEGT. CDR3 protein: CASSEQGGRQETQYF. CDR3 coding DNA: TGTGCCAGCAGTGAACAAGGGGGTCGCCAAGAGACCCAGTACTTC.

This clonotype was counted a few times. The CDR3 nucleotides are TGTGCCAGCAGTACAACCCAGGGACTAGCTGAAGCTTTCTTT. Translated, it gives CASSTTQGLAEAFF. V is TRBV7-6 and J is TRBJ1-1, with a possible D match to TRBD1 (5 bases). Trimming removed 6 bases from V and 6 bases from J, with 17 bases in between. Germline CDR1 SGHVS, CDR2 FNYEAQ. The CDR3 is 14 amino acids.

This clonotype was picked up many times. The CDR3 nucleotides read TGTGCCAGCAGCTTAAGGGGTGGCTACACCTTC. Translation gives CASSLRGGYTF. The chain combines TRBV7-2 with TRBJ1-2; tentatively, D is TRBD1 (5 bases). Germline assignment: CDR1 SGHTA and CDR2 FQGNSA. Deletions cut 2 bases from V and 7 bases from J, with 5 bases between. The CDR3 spans 11 residues.

The V gene is TRBV27, the J gene TRBJ2-1; D may correspond to TRBD1 or TRBD2 (5 bases each). The CDR3 covers 14 residues. From germline, CDR1 is MNHEY and CDR2 SMNVEV (reference sequence). V shed 6 bases and J shed 9 bases, with 18 bases lying between them. The CDR3 DNA is TGTGCCAGCAGGGATCGCCAGGGACGCGGTGAGCAGTTCTTC. Its translation is CASRDRQGRGEQFF.

This clonotype was seen a few times. The chain joins TRBV7-1 to TRBJ1-1, with unresolved D. TRBV7-1 is known as an ORF, though its function is uncertain. The CDR3 contains 15 residues. V lost 5 bases and J lost 2, with 15 bases in between. This CDR3 is CASSTWKGTNTEAFF. CDR3 in DNA: TGTGCCAGCAGCACCTGGAAGGGAACCAACACTGAAGCTTTCTTT.